A single sample is the source of the 27 T cell receptor beta chains below, sequenced in a study of regulatory T cells in long-lasting Graves disease. Time point here: newly diagnosed GD, antithyroid drugs for less than 3 months. PBMCs provided the RNA from which the TCR library was made. The TCR beta library used iRepertoire HTBI primers with Arm-PCR amplification of CDR3. TCRdb ran MiXCR on the multiplex PCR reads and lists one entry per CDR3 protein. In the table there are 300,000 to 400,000 distinct CDR3 sequences, roughly 18% of which are singletons. Sequences were derived from peripheral blood mononuclear cells (PBMCs), sampled at new diagnosis, from a patient treated with antithyroid drugs. These receptor sequences come from a female donor with Graves disease.

This clonotype was seen many times. This chain links TRBV20-1 with TRBJ1-5; D is unresolved. The germline V gene has CDR1 DFQATT and CDR2 SNEGSKA (reference sequence). The V gene lost 0 bases and the J gene lost 2 bases, with 5 bases spanning the gap. CDR3 length: 13 residues. In nucleotides, the CDR3 is TGCAGTGCTAGAGATCTGCGCAATCAGCCCCAGCATTTT. Translated, it gives CSARDLRNQPQHF.

Concerning this clonotype: A read error may be the cause here, since a much bigger clone is one base away. This rearrangement joins TRBV19 to TRBJ2-5; a weak D match, TRBD1 (6 bases). Germline CDR1 is LNHDA and CDR2 is SQIVND (reference sequence). The CDR3 contains 15 residues. CDR3 region: CASSIRTASQETQCF. CDR3 sequence (DNA): TGTGCCAGTAGTATCCGGACAGCAAGCCAAGAGACCCAGTGCTTC.

This clonotype was counted many times. The rearrangement links TRBV28 to TRBJ1-6, with D unresolved. Germline V CDR1 and CDR2: MDHEN, SYDVKM. The germline V and J ends were trimmed by 7 bases and 7 bases, with 20 bases remaining between them. This CDR3 spans 16 amino acids. The DNA for the CDR3 is TGTGCCAGCATTTTCGGCGACGGGCGTCGAAATTCACCCCTCCACTTT. Protein sequence: CASIFGDGRRNSPLHF.

This clonotype occurred many times. This chain connects TRBV6-1 to TRBJ1-2, with D hard to call. The CDR3 runs to 14 residues. V was pared by 3 bases and J by 4 bases, with 12 bases between. Germline V gene data show CDR1 as MNHNS and CDR2 as SASEGT. CDR3 nucleotides: TGTGCCAGCAGTGAGGACCAGCGACGCTATGGCTACACCTTC. It encodes CASSEDQRRYGYTF.

The sample holds a few counts of this clonotype. The chain uses TRBV5-5 and TRBJ2-7, with 7 bases fitting TRBD1. The CDR3 has 14 residues. The germline CDR1 and CDR2 sequences are SGHKS and YYEKEE (reference sequence). The J segment lost 6 bases and the V segment lost 0 bases, leaving 6 bases of the junction unmatched. The CDR3 loop reads CASSLEGAGGEQYF. CDR3 bases: TGTGCCAGCAGCTTGGAGGGGGCAGGGGGCGAGCAGTACTTC.

The chain links TRBV12-5 to TRBJ2-7; 10 nucleotides match TRBD1. Germline V gene sequence: CDR1 LGHNT, CDR2 FRNRAP. The CDR3 totals 15 residues. The J segment lost 2 bases and the V segment lost 5 bases, leaving 6 bases of the junction unmatched. The CDR3 DNA reads TGTGCTAGTGGTGACCGGGACAGGGGAACCTACGAGCAGTACTTC. Translating it yields CASGDRDRGTYEQYF.

The table lists this clonotype with many counts. The chain links TRBV27 to TRBJ1-5, with a possible D match to TRBD1 (6 bases). V shed 6 bases and J shed 2 bases, with 14 bases lying between them. The CDR3 consists of 15 residues. Germline V gene data show CDR1 as MNHEY and CDR2 as SMNVEV (reference sequence). The CDR3 nucleotides are TGTGCCAGCAGCAATAGGGGGGATGGCAATCAGCCCCAGCATTTT. This translates into CASSNRGDGNQPQHF.

This clonotype has at least ten counts. The J gene is TRBJ2-1, the V gene TRBV28; TRBD2 matches 13 bases. The CDR3 spans 19 residues. Germline V CDR1 and CDR2: MDHEN, SYDVKM. Trimming removed 2 bases from V and 6 bases from J; junction bases left unmatched: 13. The CDR3 nucleotides read TGTGCCAGCAGTTTAAGGGCTCCACTAGCGGGAGGGCCCTTCAATGAGCAGTTCTTC. Amino acid sequence: CASSLRAPLAGGPFNEQFF.

This clonotype was seen at least ten times. The chain uses TRBV6-1 and TRBJ1-1; 8 bases map to TRBD1. V shed 5 bases, J shed 0 bases, and the junction held 2 bases outside the gene matches. The CDR3 totals 14 residues. Germline loops: CDR1 MNHNS, CDR2 SASEGT. The CDR3 DNA reads TGTGCCAGCAGTCGACAGGGGATGAACACTGAAGCTTTCTTT. Protein: CASSRQGMNTEAFF.

This clonotype appeared many times. The CDR3 region is CASGLGPNTEAFF. The CDR3 DNA follows: TGTGCTAGTGGTTTGGGTCCTAACACTGAAGCTTTCTTT. The chain carries TRBV12-5 and TRBJ1-1; no firm D call. The CDR3 spans 13 residues. The germline CDR1 and CDR2 sequences are LGHNT and FRNRAP. V was trimmed by 1 base and J by 2 bases, leaving 5 bases between them.

This clonotype was found a few times. The chain couples TRBV5-1 to TRBJ2-5; the D gene is possibly TRBD1 (5 bases). The V gene's germline CDR1 is SGHRS and CDR2 YFSETQ. Trimming took off 0 bases at V and 1 base at J, with 10 bases between the two ends. The length of the CDR3 is 15 residues. The CDR3 here is CASSLAPGIQETQYF. The CDR3 coding sequence is TGCGCCAGCAGCTTGGCCCCAGGGATCCAAGAGACCCAGTACTTC.

As to this clonotype: A much larger clone lies a single base off, so this may be a read error. The V gene is TRBV27, the J gene TRBJ1-1; 7 bases align to TRBD1. V lost 3 bases, J lost 7 bases, and 11 bases stayed unmatched. The CDR3 has 15 amino acids. Germline assignment: CDR1 MNHEY and CDR2 SMNVEV (reference sequence). The CDR3 DNA sequence: TGTGCCAGCAGTTTTAGGGAGGGGGCGACCATTGAAGCTTTCTTT. Translating gives CASSFREGATIEAFF.

As regards this clonotype: A much larger clone sits a single nucleotide away, making a read error possible. The chain links TRBV28 to TRBJ2-3, with a tentative D call TRBD1 (5 bases). This CDR3 region has 14 residues. CDR1 and CDR2 from the germline V gene are MDHEN and SYDVKM. The CDR3 here is CANSETASTDTQYF. In DNA, the CDR3 is TGTGCCAACAGTGAGACAGCTTCCACAGATACGCAGTATTTT.

This clonotype was seen many times. V is TRBV5-4 and J is TRBJ1-3; the D is unclear. Trimming cost V 2 bases and J 2 bases, with 8 bases left between them. Germline V gene lookup returns CDR1 SGHNT and CDR2 YYREEE (reference sequence). The CDR3 has 14 amino acids. The CDR3 is CASSFEGTGNTIYF. The CDR3 DNA reads TGTGCCAGCAGCTTCGAGGGAACTGGAAACACCATATATTTT.

In its sample, this clonotype was seen many times. The V call is TRBV2, the J call TRBJ2-1; D unresolved. There are 16 residues in the CDR3. Germline CDR1 is SNHLY and CDR2 is FYNNEI. Trimming stripped 3 bases from V and 0 bases from J, with 12 bases between. The CDR3 region has the DNA TGTGCCAGCAGTGATTCGAGCCGGAGCTCCTACAATGAGCAGTTCTTC. This encodes CASSDSSRSSYNEQFF.

This clonotype was counted at least ten times. A much larger clonotype is one base distant, so this may be a read error. The chain carries TRBV27 and TRBJ1-2; D remains unclear. The CDR3 length is 13 residues. CDR1 is MNHEY, CDR2 SMNVEV, per germline (reference sequence). This CDR3 reads CASSMGRNYGHTF. DNA for the CDR3: TGTGCCAGCAGTATGGGTCGGAACTATGGCCACACCTTC.

In its sample, this clonotype was seen many times. This chain links TRBV7-2 with TRBJ1-5; D perhaps matches TRBD1 (6 bases). The germline V and J ends were trimmed by 11 bases and 7 bases, with 18 bases remaining between them. This CDR3 region has 13 residues. The germline gives CDR1 SGHTA, CDR2 FQGNSA. The CDR3 here is CALSGGPGQPQHF. CDR3 in DNA: TGTGCCCTGAGCGGGGGCCCGGGGCAGCCCCAGCATTTT.

The CDR3 nucleotides are TGTGCCAGCGGGCCCGACACATACGAGCAGTACTTC. Its protein product is CASGPDTYEQYF. The rearrangement joins TRBV2 to TRBJ2-7; no clear D gene. V gave up 8 bases and J gave up 4 bases, with 12 bases separating them. CDR3 size: 12 residues. Germline loops: CDR1 SNHLY, CDR2 FYNNEI.

This clonotype turned up a few times. V gene TRBV20-1 combines with J gene TRBJ1-4; 8 bases match TRBD1. CDR3 length: 13 residues. Trimming at V came to 6 bases and at J to 4 bases, leaving 4 bases not matched to a gene. CDR1 DFQATT and CDR2 SNEGSKA come from the germline V gene (reference sequence). The CDR3: CSALTGVNEKLFF. The DNA for the CDR3 is TGCAGTGCCCTGACAGGGGTTAATGAAAAACTGTTTTTT.

In the case of this clonotype: A read error likely explains this, since a far larger clone differs by one base. The DNA for the CDR3 is TGTGCCAGCAGCCAGGCCGGGACCATCACTGAAGCTTTCTTT. Its translation is CASSQAGTITEAFF. The V call is TRBV11-1, the J call TRBJ1-1; perhaps TRBD1 as D (5 bases). Trimming removed 5 bases from V and 4 bases from J, with 14 bases in between. The germline V gene encodes CDR1 SGHAT and CDR2 FQDESV (reference sequence). This CDR3 comprises 14 residues. The full variable domain, in which reference TRBV11-1 and TRBJ1-1 provide the parts outside the CDR3, is EAEVAQSPRYKITEKSQAVAFWCDPISGHATLYWYRQILGQGPELLVQFQDESVVDDSQLPKDRFSAERLKGVDSTLKIQPAELGDSAMYLCASSQAGTITEAFFGQGTRLTVV.

On this clonotype itself: This sequence may be a read error, since a much larger clone differs from it by one base. V gene TRBV28 combines with J gene TRBJ1-2, with a possible D match to TRBD1 (6 bases). Deletions cut 3 bases from V and 1 base from J, with 12 bases between. Germline V gene sequence: CDR1 MDHEN, CDR2 SYDVKM. The CDR3 totals 15 residues. As DNA, the CDR3 is TGTGCCAGCAGTTTCCAGGGGCGAAATAACTATGGCTACACCTTC. Its protein is CASSFQGRNNYGYTF.

In this sample, this clonotype turned up many times. This chain links TRBV19 with TRBJ1-4; 7 bases are a match to TRBD1. CDR1 and CDR2 from the germline V gene are LNHDA and SQIVND (reference sequence). This CDR3 has 14 residues. The ends lost 7 bases at V and 5 bases at J; junction bases unmatched: 7. The CDR3: CASTWTGTNEKLFF. The DNA of the CDR3 is TGTGCCAGTACCTGGACAGGAACGAATGAAAAACTGTTTTTT. Full variable domain (remainder filled in from reference TRBV19 and TRBJ1-4): DGGITQSPKYLFRKEGQNVTLSCEQNLNHDAMYWYRQDPGQGLRLIYYSQIVNDFQKGDIAEGYSVSREKKESFPLTVTSAQKNPTAFYLCASTWTGTNEKLFFGSGTQLSVL.

This chain links TRBV7-9 with TRBJ2-3, with a tentative D call TRBD1 (6 bases). Germline V lookup: CDR1 SEHNR, CDR2 FQNEAQ (reference sequence). V was clipped by 5 bases and J by 2 bases, with 20 bases between them. The length of the CDR3 is 17 residues. The DNA for the CDR3 is TGTGCCAGCAGCCCGTGGACAGACTCGGTATCCACAGATACGCAGTATTTT. Translation gives CASSPWTDSVSTDTQYF.

The genes are TRBV4-2 and TRBJ1-3, with D hard to call. The CDR3 is 18 residues long. CDR1 is LGHNA, CDR2 YNFKEQ, per germline. With 1 base removed from V and 0 bases from J, the gap between germline ends came to 16 bases. The CDR3 DNA follows: TGTGCCAGCAGCCAAGCCCAGTCCGCCGGCAACTCTGGAAACACCATATATTTT. Translating it yields CASSQAQSAGNSGNTIYF.

This clonotype came up a few times. The chain uses TRBV18 and TRBJ2-7; tentatively, D is TRBD2 (5 bases). The CDR3 is made up of 13 amino acids. The V and J ends lost 8 bases and 5 bases respectively, with 16 bases between them. The germline V gene has CDR1 KGHSH and CDR2 LQKENI. The CDR3 region is CASQREFRNEQYF. As DNA, the CDR3 is TGTGCCAGCCAAAGGGAGTTTAGGAACGAGCAGTACTTC.

This clonotype appeared many times. The chain couples TRBV28 to TRBJ1-6, with D possibly being TRBD1 (5 bases). The ends were cut back, 5 bases at V and 2 bases at J, with 19 bases in the middle. CDR1 and CDR2 from the germline V gene are MDHEN and SYDVKM. The CDR3 consists of 18 residues. The DNA for the CDR3 is TGTGCCAGCAGTACACCAGGGACGGCGGACCCCTATAATTCACCCCTCCACTTT. It yields the protein CASSTPGTADPYNSPLHF.

This clonotype was found many times. The V gene is TRBV6-1, the J gene TRBJ2-1; D perhaps matches TRBD1 (6 bases). Looked up from germline, CDR1 is MNHNS and CDR2 is SASEGT. V was shortened by 0 bases and J by 9 bases, with 15 bases between the two germline ends. This CDR3 is built from 15 residues. The CDR3 reads CASSEAISRDTEQFF. Written as DNA, the CDR3 is TGTGCCAGCAGTGAAGCGATTTCCCGGGACACTGAGCAGTTCTTC.